This T cell receptor beta chain was recovered during a study of T cells in Graves' hyperthyroidism and ophthalmopathy. The CDR3 runs 13 residues. V lost 3 bases to trimming and J lost 9 bases, with 9 bases between them. TCR beta CDR3 region amplification was performed from RNA transcripts. Initially, a first-round RT-PCR of the TCR CDR3 employed the HTBI primer set. MiXCR was run by TCRdb on the multiplex PCR reads, yielding one entry per CDR3 protein. Of 270,000 or so distinct CDR3 sequences detected, under 30% appear once; the ten largest clones hold about 30%. The table lists this clonotype with many counts.

Sequencing was carried out using blood. This chain joins TRBV12-3 or TRBV12-4 and TRBJ1-6, with D uncertain. This receptor was identified in a man between 35 and 55 years old with Graves' hyperthyroidism that later progressed to Graves' ophthalmopathy. This chain's CDR3 is CASSLSRPSPLHF. The DNA for the CDR3 is TGTGCCAGCAGTTTGTCTCGACCTTCACCCCTCCACTTT.